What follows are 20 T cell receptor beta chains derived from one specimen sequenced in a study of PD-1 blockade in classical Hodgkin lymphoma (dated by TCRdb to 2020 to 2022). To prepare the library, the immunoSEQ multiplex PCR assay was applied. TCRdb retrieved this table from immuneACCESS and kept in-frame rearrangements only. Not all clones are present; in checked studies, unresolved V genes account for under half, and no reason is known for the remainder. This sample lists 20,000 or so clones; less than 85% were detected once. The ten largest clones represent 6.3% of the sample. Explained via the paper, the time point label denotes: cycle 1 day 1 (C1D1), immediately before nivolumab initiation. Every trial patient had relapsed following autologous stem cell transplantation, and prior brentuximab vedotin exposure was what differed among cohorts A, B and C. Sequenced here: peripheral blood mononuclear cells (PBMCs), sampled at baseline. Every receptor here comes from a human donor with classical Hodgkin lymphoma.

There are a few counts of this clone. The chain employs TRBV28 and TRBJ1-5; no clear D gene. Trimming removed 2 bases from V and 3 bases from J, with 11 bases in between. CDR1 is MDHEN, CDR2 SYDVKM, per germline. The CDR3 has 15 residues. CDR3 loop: CASSLITATNQPQHF. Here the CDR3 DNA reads TGTGCCAGCAGTTTAATCACAGCTACCAATCAGCCCCAGCATTTT.

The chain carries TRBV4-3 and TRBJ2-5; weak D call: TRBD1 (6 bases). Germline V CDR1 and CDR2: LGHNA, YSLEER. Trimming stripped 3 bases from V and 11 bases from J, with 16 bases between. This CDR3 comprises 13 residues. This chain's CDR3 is CASSQRTGREQYF. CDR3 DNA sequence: TGCGCCAGCAGCCAGAGAACAGGGCGTGAGCAGTACTTC.

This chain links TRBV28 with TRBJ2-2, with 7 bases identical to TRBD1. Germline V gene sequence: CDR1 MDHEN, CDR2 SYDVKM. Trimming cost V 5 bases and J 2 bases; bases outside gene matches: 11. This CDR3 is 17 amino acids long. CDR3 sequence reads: CASSTDREGPNTGELFF. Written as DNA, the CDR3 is TGTGCCAGCAGTACAGACAGGGAAGGCCCAAACACCGGGGAGCTGTTTTTT.

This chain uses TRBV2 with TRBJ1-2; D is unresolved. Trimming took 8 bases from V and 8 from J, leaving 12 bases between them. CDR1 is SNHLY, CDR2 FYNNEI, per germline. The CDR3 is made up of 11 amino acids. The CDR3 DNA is TGTGCCAGCTTCGCTGGCAGGGGCTACACCTTC. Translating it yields CASFAGRGYTF. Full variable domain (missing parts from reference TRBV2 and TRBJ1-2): EPEVTQTPSHQVTQMGQEVILRCVPISNHLYFYWYRQILGQKVEFLVSFYNNEISEKSEIFDDQFSVERPDGSNFTLKIRSTKLEDSAMYFCASFAGRGYTFGSGTRLTVV.

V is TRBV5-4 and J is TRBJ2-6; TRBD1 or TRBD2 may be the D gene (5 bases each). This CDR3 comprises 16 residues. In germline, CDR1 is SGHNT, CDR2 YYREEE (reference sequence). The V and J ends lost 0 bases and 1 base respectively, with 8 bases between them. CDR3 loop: CASSLERGSGANVLTF. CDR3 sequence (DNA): TGTGCCAGCAGCTTGGAGAGGGGTTCTGGGGCCAACGTCCTGACTTTC.

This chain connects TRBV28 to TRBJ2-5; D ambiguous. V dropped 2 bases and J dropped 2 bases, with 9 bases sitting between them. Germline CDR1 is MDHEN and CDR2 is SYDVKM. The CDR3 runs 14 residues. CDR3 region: CASSLEWGQETQYF. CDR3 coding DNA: TGTGCCAGCAGTTTAGAGTGGGGACAAGAGACCCAGTACTTC.

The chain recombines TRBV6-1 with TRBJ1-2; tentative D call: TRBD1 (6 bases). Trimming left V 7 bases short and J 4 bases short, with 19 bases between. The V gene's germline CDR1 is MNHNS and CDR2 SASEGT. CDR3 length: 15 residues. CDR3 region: CASTTWTEAAYGYTF. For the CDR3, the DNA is TGTGCCAGCACCACCTGGACAGAGGCGGCCTATGGCTACACCTTC.

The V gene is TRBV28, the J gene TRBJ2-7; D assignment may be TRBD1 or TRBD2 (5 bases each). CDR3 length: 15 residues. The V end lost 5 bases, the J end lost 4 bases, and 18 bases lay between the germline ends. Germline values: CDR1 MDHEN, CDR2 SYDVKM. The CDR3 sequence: CASSSFVGVVYEQYF. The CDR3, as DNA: TGTGCCAGCAGTAGTTTTGTGGGGGTAGTATACGAGCAGTACTTC.

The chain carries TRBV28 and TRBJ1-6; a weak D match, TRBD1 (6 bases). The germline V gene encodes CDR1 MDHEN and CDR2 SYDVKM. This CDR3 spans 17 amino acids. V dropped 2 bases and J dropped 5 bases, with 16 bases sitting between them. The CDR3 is CASSLVLGTMNNSPLHF. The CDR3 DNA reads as TGTGCCAGCAGTTTAGTTCTTGGGACAATGAATAATTCACCCCTCCACTTT.

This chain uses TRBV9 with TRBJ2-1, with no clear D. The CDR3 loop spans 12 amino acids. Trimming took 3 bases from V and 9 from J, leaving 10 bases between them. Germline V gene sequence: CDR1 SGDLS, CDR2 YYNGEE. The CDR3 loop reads CASSAGGSEQFF. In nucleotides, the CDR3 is TGTGCCAGCAGCGCCGGCGGCAGTGAGCAGTTCTTC.

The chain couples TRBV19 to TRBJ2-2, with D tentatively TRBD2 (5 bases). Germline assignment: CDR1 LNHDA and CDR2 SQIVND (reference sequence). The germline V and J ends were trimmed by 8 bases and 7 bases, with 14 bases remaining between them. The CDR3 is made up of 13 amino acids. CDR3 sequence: CASSPAEGGELFF. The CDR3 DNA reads TGTGCCAGTTCTCCCGCTGAGGGCGGGGAGCTGTTTTTT.

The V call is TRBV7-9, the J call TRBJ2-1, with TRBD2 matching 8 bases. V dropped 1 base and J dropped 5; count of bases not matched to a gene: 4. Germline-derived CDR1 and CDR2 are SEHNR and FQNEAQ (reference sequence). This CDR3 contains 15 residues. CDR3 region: CASSLGAGAHNEQFF. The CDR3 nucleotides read TGTGCCAGCAGCTTAGGAGCGGGGGCTCACAATGAGCAGTTCTTC.

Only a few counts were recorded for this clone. DNA for the CDR3: TGTGCCAGCACACCCGCGAACACCGGGGAGCTGTTTTTT. Translating it yields CASTPANTGELFF. The chain is built from TRBV2 and TRBJ2-2; no firm D call. Germline loops: CDR1 SNHLY, CDR2 FYNNEI. This CDR3 region has 13 residues. Trimming shortened V by 7 bases and J by 0 bases, and 6 bases separated the two germline ends.

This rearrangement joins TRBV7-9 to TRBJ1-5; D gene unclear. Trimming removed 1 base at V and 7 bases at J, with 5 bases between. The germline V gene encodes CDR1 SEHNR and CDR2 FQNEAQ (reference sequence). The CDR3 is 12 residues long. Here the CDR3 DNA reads TGTGCCAGCAGCTTAGTGGGGCAGCCCCAGCATTTT. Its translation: CASSLVGQPQHF. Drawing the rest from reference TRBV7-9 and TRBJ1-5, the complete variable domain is DTGVSQNPRHKITKRGQNVTFRCDPISEHNRLYWYRQTLGQGPEFLTYFQNEAQLEKSRLLSDRFSAERPKGSFSTLEIQRTEQGDSAMYLCASSLVGQPQHFGDGTRLSIL.

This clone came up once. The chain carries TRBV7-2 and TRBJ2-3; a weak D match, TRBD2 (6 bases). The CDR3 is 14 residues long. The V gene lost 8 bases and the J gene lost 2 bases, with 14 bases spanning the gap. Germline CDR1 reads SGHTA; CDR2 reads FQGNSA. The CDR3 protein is CASGTGSPTDTQYF. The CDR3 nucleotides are TGTGCCAGCGGGACCGGGAGCCCCACAGATACGCAGTATTTT.

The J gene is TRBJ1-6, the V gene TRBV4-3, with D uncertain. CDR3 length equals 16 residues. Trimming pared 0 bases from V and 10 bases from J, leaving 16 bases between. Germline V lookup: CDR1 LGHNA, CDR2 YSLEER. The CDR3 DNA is TGCGCCAGCAGCCAAGAAATTGCCGGGTTAGAATCACCCCTCCACTTT. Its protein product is CASSQEIAGLESPLHF.

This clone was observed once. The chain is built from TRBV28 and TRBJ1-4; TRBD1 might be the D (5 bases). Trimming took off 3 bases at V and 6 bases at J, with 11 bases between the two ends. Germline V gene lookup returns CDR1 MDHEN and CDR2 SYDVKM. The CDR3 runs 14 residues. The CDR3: CASSFREVDEKLFF. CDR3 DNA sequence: TGTGCCAGCAGTTTCAGGGAGGTCGATGAAAAACTGTTTTTT.

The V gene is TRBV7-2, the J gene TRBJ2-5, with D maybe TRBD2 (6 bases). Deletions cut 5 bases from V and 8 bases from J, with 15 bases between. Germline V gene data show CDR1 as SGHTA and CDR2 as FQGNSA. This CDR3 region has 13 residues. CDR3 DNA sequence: TGTGCCAGCAGCCTCGACACGGGGGACACCCAGTACTTC. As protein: CASSLDTGDTQYF.

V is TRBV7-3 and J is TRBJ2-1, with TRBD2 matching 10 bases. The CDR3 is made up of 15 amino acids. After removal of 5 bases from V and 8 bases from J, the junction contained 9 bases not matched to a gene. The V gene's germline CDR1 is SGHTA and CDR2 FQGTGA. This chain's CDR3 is CASSTSGGAQYEQFF. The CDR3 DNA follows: TGTGCCAGCAGCACAAGCGGGGGGGCACAGTATGAGCAGTTCTTC.

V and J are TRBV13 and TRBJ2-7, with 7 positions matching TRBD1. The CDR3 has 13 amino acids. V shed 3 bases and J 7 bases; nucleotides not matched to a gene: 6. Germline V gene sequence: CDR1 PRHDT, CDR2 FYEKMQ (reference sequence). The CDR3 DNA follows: TGTGCCAGCAGCTTTGGGACAGCAGCAGAGCAGTACTTC. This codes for CASSFGTAAEQYF.